This TCR beta chain derives from a study of early T cells in non-severe SARS-CoV-2 infection. Turning to the study itself: The authors sequenced bulk RNA from unsorted whole blood, leaving chains unpaired.

Findings and caveats of the study: Reliance on VDJdb matching favored anti-spike CD8 responses; private and CD4 specificities were missed.

The CDR3 extends over 13 amino acids. V was shortened by 3 bases and J by 2 bases, with 8 bases between the two germline ends. The germline V gene encodes CDR1 SGDLS and CDR2 YYNGEE. On this clonotype itself: Its cognate antigen is unknown.

The protocol attached unique molecular identifiers to individual cDNA molecules. In TCRdb, the 5' RACE reads were re-called with MiXCR into one record per CDR3 protein. Of about 48,000 distinct CDR3 sequences in the sample, approximately 9.4% were seen once. Input material: whole blood. The sequence was collected from an adult who was a healthcare worker with PCR-confirmed SARS-CoV-2 infection or an uninfected control (not recorded which). The chain uses TRBV9 and TRBJ2-5; possibly TRBD2 for D (6 bases). CDR3 protein: CASSGGGQETQYF. CDR3 bases: TGTGCCAGCAGCGGGGGAGGACAAGAGACCCAGTACTTC.